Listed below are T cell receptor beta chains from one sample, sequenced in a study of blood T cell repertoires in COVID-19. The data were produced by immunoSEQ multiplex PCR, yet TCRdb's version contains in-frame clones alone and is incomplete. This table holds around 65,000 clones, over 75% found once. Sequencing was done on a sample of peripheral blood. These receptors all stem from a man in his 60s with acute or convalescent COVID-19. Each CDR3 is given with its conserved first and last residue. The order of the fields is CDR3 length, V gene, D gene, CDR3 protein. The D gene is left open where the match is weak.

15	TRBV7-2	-	CASSLGGPHQGEQYF
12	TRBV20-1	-	CSASSVTGELFF
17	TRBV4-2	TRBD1	CASSQGYRRGQGGELFF
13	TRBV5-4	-	CASSRERTDTQYF
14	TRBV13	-	CASSEGAGANVLTF
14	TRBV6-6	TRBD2	CASSLTSGSHEQYF
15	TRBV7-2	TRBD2	CASSEASGRAYEQYF
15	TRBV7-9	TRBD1	CASSLRAGGNTEAFF
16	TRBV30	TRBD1	CAWRRTGGGSGNTIYF
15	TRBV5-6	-	CASTNDDKAGDGYTF
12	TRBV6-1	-	CASSERRMRAFF
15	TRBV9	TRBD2	CASSVSASGYNEQFF
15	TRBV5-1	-	CASSVDRSRADTQYF
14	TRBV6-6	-	CASSYLGEVQPQHF
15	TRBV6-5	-	CAIQVGGGWSYGYTF
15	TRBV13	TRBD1	CASSHDRGDYNEQFF
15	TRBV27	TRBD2	CASSLLAGVTDTQYF
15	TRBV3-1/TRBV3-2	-	CASSQKNRAPYEQYF
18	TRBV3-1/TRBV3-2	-	CASSRWGGGRGITDTQYF
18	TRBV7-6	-	CASSLDPGLKGVDGELFF
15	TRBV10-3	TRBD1	CAISDSDRGGETQYF
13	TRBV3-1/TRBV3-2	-	CASSQNSGETQYF
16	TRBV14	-	CASSQGGLPGANVLTF
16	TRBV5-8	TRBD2	CASSLVRLAGNNEQFF
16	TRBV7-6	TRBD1	CASSLETGLRKETQYF
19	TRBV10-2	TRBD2	CASSESVVGSSGNSYEQYF
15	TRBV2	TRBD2	CASSRDGGETDTQYF
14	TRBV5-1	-	CASSTTTGDRGYTF
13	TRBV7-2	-	CASSRRAEGEQYF
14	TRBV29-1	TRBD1	CSVVSGQGYHEQYF
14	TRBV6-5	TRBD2	CASRLAGGRDEQFF
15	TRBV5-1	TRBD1	CASSLGTGGHQPQHF
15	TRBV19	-	CASSTTGKYQETQYF
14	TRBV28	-	CASSFQGRTGELFF
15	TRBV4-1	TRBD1	CASSHSGTEKETQYF
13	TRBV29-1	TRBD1	CSVEKGAGYGYTF
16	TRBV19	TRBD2	CASSPQIAGGHDEQFF
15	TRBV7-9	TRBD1	CASSWVTGGRYEQYF
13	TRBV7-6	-	CASSLDRDYGYTF
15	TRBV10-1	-	CASSEMREPLGELFF
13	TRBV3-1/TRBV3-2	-	CASGSRGGNTIYF
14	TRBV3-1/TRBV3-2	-	CASSRGQSTDTQYF
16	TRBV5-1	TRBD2	CASRILAGAPTGELFF
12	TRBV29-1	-	CSVAGQSYEQYF
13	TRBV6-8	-	CASPRGKTGELFF
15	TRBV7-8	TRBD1	CASSLKDRGGEKLFF
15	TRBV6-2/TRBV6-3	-	CASSYRDSPPKTQYF
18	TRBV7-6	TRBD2	CASSAGTSGVALQETQYF
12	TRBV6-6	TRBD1	CATATGSYEQYF
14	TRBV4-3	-	CASSQVITGPGEFF